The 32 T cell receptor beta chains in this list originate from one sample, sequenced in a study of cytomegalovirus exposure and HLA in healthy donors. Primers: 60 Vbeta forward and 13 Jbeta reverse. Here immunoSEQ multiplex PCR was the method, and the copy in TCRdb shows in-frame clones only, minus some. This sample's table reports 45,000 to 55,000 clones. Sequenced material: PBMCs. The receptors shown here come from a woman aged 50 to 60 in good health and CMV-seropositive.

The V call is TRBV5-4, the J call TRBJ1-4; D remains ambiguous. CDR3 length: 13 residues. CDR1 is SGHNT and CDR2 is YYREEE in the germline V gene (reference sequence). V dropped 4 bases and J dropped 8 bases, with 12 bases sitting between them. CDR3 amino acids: CASSGWTGEKLFF. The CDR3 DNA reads TGTGCCAGCAGCGGATGGACGGGAGAAAAACTGTTTTTT. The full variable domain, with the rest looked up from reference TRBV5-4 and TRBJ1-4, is ETGVTQSPTHLIKTRGQQVTLRCSSQSGHNTVSWYQQALGQGPQFIFQYYREEENGRGNFPPRFSGLQFPNYSSELNVNALELDDSALYLCASSGWTGEKLFFGSGTQLSVL.

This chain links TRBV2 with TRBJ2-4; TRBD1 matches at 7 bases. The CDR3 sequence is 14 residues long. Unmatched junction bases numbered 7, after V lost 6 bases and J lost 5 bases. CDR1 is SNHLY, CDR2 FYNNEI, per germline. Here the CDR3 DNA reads TGTGCCAGCAGCGCACCTCAGGGGGAAAACATTCAGTACTTC. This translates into CASSAPQGENIQYF. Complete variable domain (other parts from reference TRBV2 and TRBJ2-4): EPEVTQTPSHQVTQMGQEVILRCVPISNHLYFYWYRQILGQKVEFLVSFYNNEISEKSEIFDDQFSVERPDGSNFTLKIRSTKLEDSAMYFCASSAPQGENIQYFGAGTRLSVL.

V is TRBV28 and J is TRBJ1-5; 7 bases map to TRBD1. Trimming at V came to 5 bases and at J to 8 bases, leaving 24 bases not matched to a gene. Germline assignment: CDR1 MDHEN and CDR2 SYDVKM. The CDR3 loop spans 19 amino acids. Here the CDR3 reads CASSPTDRLTLGAIKPQHF. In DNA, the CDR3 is TGTGCCAGCAGTCCTACGGACAGGTTAACCTTGGGTGCAATAAAGCCCCAGCATTTT.

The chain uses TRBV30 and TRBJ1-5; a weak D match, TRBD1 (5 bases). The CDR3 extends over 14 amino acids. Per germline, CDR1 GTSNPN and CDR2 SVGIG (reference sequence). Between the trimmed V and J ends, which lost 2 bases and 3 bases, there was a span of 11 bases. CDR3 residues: CAWSRQPYNQPQHF. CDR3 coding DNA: TGTGCCTGGAGTCGACAGCCGTACAATCAGCCCCAGCATTTT.

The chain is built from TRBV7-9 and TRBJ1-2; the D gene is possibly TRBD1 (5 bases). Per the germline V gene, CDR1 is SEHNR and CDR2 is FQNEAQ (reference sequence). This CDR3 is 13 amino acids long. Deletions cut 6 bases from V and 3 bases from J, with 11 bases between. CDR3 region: CASRNEGDYGYTF. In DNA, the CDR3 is TGTGCCAGCAGAAACGAAGGGGACTATGGCTACACCTTC.

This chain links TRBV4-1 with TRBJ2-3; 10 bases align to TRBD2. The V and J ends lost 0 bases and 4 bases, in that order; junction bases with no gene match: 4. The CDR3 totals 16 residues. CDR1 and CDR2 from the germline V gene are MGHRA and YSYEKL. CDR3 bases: TGCGCCAGCAGCCAAGACGAAGGACTAGCGGCAGATACGCAGTATTTT. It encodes CASSQDEGLAADTQYF.

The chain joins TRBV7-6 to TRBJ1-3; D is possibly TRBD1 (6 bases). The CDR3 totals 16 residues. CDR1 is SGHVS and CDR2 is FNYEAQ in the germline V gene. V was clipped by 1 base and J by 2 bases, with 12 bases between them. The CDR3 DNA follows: TGTGCCAGCAGCTTAGGACAGGTCAAGACTGGAAACACCATATATTTT. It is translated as CASSLGQVKTGNTIYF.

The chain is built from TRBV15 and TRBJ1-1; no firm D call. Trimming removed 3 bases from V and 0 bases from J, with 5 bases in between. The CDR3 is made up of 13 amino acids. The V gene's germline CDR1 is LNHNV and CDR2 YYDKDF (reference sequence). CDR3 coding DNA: TGTGCCACCAGCAGGCAGGTGAACACTGAAGCTTTCTTT. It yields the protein CATSRQVNTEAFF.

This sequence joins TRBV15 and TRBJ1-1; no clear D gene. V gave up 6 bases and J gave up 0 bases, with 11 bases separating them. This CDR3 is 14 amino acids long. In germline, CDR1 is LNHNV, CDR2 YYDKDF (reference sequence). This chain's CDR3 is CATRPDFMNTEAFF. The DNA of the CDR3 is TGTGCCACCAGGCCCGACTTTATGAACACTGAAGCTTTCTTT.

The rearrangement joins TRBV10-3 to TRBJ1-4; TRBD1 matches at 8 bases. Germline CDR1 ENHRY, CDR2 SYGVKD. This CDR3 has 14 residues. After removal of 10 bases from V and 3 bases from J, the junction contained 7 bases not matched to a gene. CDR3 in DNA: TGTGCCAGCTCTCAACAGGGGGCTAATGAAAAACTGTTTTTT. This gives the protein CASSQQGANEKLFF.

CDR3 sequence reads: CASSEWRQGTNTQYF. CDR3 sequence (DNA): TGTGCCAGCAGTGAATGGCGACAGGGGACAAATACGCAGTATTTT. The chain combines TRBV25-1 with TRBJ2-3; TRBD1 matches at 8 bases. There are 15 residues in the CDR3. Germline V gene sequence: CDR1 MGHDK, CDR2 SYGVNS. The V and J ends lost 1 base and 7 bases, in that order; junction bases with no gene match: 7. The full variable domain, completed using reference TRBV25-1 and TRBJ2-3, is EADIYQTPRYLVIGTGKKITLECSQTMGHDKMYWYQQDPGMELHLIHYSYGVNSTEKGDLSSESTVSRIRTEHFPLTLESARPSHTSQYLCASSEWRQGTNTQYFGPGTRLTVL.

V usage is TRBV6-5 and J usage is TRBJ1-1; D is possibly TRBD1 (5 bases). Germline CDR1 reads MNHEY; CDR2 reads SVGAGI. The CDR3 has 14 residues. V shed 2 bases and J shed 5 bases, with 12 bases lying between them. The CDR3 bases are TGTGCCAGCAGTTACGACACGGGGGGGACTGAAGCTTTCTTT. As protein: CASSYDTGGTEAFF.

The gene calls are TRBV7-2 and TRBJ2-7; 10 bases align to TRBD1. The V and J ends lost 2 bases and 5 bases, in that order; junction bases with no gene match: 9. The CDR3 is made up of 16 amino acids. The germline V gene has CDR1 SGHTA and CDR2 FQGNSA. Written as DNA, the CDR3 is TGTGCCAGCAGCTTAACCAATACCGGGACAGGGGACGAGCAGTACTTC. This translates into CASSLTNTGTGDEQYF.

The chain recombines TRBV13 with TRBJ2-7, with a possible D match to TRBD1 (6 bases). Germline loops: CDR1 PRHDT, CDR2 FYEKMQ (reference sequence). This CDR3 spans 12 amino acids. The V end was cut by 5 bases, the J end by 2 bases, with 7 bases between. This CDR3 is CASSPGAYEQYF. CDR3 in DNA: TGTGCCAGCAGCCCAGGGGCCTACGAGCAGTACTTC.

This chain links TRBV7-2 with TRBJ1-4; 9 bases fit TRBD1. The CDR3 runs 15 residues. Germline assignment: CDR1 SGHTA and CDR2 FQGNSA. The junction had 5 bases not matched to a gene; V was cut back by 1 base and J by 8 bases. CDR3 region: CASSLGQGVKEKLFF. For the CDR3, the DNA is TGTGCCAGCAGCTTAGGACAGGGGGTGAAAGAAAAACTGTTTTTT.

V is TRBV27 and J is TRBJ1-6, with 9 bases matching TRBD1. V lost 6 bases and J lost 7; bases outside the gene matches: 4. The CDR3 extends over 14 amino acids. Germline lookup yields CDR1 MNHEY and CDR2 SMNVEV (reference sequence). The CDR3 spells CASSPGQGNSPLHF. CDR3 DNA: TGTGCCAGCAGCCCAGGACAGGGGAATTCACCCCTCCACTTT.

CDR3 region: CASSPTGDQETQYF. As DNA, the CDR3 is TGTGCCAGCTCACCAACAGGGGACCAAGAGACCCAGTACTTC. The chain joins TRBV18 to TRBJ2-5, with 7 positions matching TRBD1. V shed 2 bases and J 0 bases; nucleotides not matched to a gene: 0. Germline V gene lookup returns CDR1 KGHSH and CDR2 LQKENI. This CDR3 region has 14 residues.

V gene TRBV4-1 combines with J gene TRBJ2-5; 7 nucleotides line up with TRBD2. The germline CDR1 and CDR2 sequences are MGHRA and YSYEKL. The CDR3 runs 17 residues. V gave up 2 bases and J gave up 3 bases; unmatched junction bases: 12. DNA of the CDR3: TGCGCCAGCAGCCAATCCCAGCCCACTAGCGCTAAAGAGACCCAGTACTTC. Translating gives CASSQSQPTSAKETQYF.

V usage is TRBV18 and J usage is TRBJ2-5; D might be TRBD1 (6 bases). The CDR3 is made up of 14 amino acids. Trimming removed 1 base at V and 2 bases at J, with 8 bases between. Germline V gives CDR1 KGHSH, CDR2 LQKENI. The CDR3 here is CASSPRQVQETQYF. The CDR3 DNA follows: TGTGCCAGCTCACCACGACAGGTACAAGAGACCCAGTACTTC.

The CDR3: CASSQLVSGQGYEQYF. The CDR3 DNA reads TGCGCCAGCAGCCAGCTTGTCTCCGGGCAGGGGTACGAGCAGTACTTC. This sequence joins TRBV4-1 and TRBJ2-7; tentatively, D is TRBD1 (6 bases). The germline CDR1 and CDR2 sequences are MGHRA and YSYEKL. This CDR3 has 16 residues. Trimming took 3 bases from V and 4 from J, leaving 19 bases between them.

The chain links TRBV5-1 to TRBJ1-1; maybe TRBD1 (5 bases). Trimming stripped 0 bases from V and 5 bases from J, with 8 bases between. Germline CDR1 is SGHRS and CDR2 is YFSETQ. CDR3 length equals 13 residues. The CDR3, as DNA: TGCGCCAGCAGCTTGGTTTCAGGGACTGAAGCTTTCTTT. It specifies CASSLVSGTEAFF.

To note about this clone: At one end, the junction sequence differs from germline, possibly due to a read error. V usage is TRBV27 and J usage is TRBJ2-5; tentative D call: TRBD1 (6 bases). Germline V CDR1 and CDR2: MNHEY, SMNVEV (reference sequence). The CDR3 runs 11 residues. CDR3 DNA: TGTGCCAGCAGTTTTAGGACAGCATGGCACTTC. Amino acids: CASSFRTAWHF.

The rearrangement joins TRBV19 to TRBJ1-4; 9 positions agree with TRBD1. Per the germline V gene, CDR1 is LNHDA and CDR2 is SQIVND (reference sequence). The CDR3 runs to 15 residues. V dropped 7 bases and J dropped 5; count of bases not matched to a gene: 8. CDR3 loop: CASIRTGTGNEKLFF. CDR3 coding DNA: TGTGCCAGTATTAGGACCGGGACAGGGAATGAAAAACTGTTTTTT.

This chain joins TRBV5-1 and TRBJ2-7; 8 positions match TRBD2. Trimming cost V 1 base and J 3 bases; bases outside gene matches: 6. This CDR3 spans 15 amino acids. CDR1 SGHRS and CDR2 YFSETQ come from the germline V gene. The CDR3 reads CASSLRHSGNYEQYF. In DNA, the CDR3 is TGCGCCAGCAGCTTGCGCCATAGCGGGAACTACGAGCAGTACTTC.

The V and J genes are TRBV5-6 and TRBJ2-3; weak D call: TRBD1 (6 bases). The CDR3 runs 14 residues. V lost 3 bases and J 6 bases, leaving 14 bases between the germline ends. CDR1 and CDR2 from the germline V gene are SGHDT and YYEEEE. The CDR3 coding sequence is TGTGCCAGCAGCTGGGGACAACTACGGGATACGCAGTATTTT. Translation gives CASSWGQLRDTQYF. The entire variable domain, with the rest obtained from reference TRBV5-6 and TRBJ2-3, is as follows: DAGVTQSPTHLIKTRGQQVTLRCSPKSGHDTVSWYQQALGQGPQFIFQYYEEEERQRGNFPDRFSGHQFPNYSSELNVNALLLGDSALYLCASSWGQLRDTQYFGPGTRLTVL.

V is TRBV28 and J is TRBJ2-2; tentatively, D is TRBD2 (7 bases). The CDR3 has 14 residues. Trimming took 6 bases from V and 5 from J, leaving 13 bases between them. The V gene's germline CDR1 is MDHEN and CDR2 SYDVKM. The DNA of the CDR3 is TGTGCCAGCAGGAGGGGAGGGGGAACCGGGGAGCTGTTTTTT. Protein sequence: CASRRGGGTGELFF.

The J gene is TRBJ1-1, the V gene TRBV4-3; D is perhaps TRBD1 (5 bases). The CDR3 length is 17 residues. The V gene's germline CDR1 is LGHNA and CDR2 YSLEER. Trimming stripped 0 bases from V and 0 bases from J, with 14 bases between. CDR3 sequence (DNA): TGCGCCAGCAGCCAAGATGAGCAGGGCATAATGAACACTGAAGCTTTCTTT. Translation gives CASSQDEQGIMNTEAFF.

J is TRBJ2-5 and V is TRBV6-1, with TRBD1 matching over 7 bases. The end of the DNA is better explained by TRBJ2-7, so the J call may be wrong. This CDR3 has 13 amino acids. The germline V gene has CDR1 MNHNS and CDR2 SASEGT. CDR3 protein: CASRTTGSHEQYF. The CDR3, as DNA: TGTGCCAGCAGGACGACAGGGTCCCACGAGCAGTACTTC.

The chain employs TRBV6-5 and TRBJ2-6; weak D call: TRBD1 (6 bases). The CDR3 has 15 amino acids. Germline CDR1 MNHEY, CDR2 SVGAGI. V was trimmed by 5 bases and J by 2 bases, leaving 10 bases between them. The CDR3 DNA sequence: TGTGCCAGCAGTCCTACAGGGACTGGGGCCAACGTCCTGACTTTC. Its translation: CASSPTGTGANVLTF.

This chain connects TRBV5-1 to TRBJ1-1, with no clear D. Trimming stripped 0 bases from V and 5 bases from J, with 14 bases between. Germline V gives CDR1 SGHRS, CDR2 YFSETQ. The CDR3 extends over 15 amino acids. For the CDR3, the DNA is TGCGCCAGCAGCTTGGAGTGGGGAGTCGGAACTGAAGCTTTCTTT. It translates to CASSLEWGVGTEAFF.

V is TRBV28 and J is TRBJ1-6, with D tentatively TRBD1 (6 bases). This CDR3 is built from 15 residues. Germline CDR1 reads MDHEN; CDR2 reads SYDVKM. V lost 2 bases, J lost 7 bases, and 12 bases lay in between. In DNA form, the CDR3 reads TGTGCCAGCAGTTTAGTCGGACAGTTGAATTCACCCCTCCACTTT. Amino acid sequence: CASSLVGQLNSPLHF.

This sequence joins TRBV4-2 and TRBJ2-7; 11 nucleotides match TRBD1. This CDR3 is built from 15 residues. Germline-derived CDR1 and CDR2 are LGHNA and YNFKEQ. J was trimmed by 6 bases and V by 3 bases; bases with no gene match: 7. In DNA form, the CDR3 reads TGTGCCAGCAGCCAGATCGGGACAGGGGGGGCCGAGCAGTACTTC. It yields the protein CASSQIGTGGAEQYF.